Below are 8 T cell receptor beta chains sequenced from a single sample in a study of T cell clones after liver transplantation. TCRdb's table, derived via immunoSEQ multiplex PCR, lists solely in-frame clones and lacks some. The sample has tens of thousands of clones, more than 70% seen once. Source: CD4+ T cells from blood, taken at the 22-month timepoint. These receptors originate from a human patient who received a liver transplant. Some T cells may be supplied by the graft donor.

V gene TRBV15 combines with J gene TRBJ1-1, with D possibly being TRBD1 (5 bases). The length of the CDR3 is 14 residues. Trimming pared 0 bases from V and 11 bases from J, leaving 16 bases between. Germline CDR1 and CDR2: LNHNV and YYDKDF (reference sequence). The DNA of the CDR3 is TGTGCCACCAGCAGAGATGATTCAGGGTTTCGGGCTTTCTTT. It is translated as CATSRDDSGFRAFF.

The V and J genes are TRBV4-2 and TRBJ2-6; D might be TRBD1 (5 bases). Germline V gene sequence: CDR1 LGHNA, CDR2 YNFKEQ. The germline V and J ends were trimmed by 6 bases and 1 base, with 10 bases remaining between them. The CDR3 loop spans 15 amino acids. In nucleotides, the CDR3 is TGTGCCAGCAGATCAGGGATTTCTGGGGCCAACGTCCTGACTTTC. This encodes CASRSGISGANVLTF.

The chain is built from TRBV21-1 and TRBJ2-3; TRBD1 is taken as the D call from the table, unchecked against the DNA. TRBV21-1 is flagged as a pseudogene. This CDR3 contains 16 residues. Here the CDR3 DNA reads TGTGCCAGCAGCCTCTCCGGGACAGGGTCCCCAGATACGCAGTATTTT. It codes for CASSLSGTGSPDTQYF.

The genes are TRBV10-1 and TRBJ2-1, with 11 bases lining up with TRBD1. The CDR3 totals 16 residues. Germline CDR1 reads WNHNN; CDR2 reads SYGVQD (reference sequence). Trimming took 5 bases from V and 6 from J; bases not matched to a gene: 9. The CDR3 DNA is TGCGCCAGCAGTCGGACAGGGGGCGAACGACGCAATGAGCAGTTCTTC. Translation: CASSRTGGERRNEQFF.

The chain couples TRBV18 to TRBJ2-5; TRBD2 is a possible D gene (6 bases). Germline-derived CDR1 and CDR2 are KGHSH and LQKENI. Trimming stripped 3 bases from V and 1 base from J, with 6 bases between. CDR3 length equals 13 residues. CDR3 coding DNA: TGTGCCAGCTCACCGGGAGGCCAAGAGACCCAGTACTTC. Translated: CASSPGGQETQYF.

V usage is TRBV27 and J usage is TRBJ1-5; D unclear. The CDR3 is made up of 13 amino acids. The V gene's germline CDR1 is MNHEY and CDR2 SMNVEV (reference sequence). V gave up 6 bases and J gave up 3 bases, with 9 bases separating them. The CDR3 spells CASRVQYNQPQHF. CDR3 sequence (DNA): TGTGCCAGCAGGGTACAGTACAATCAGCCCCAGCATTTT.

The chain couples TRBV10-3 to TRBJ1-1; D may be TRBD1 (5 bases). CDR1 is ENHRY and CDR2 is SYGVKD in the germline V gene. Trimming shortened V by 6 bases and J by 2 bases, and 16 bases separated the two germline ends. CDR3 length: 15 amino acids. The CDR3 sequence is CAISPLAGENTEAFF. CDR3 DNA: TGTGCCATCAGCCCCCTCGCGGGGGAAAACACTGAAGCTTTCTTT.

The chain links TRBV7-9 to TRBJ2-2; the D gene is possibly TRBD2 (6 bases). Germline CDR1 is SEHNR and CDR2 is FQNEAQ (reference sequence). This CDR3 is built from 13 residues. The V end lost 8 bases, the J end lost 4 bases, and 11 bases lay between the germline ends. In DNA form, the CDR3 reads TGTGCCAGCCGGGGGAGCCTCACCGGGGAGCTGTTTTTT. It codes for CASRGSLTGELFF. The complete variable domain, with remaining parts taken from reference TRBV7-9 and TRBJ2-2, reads DTGVSQNPRHKITKRGQNVTFRCDPISEHNRLYWYRQTLGQGPEFLTYFQNEAQLEKSRLLSDRFSAERPKGSFSTLEIQRTEQGDSAMYLCASRGSLTGELFFGEGSRLTVL.